The present T cell receptor (beta chain) was sequenced within a study of T cell responses to AZD1222 COVID-19 vaccine. CDR1 SGDLS and CDR2 YYNGEE come from the germline V gene. Trimming removed 0 bases from V and 1 base from J, with 8 bases in between. There are 15 residues in the CDR3. The repertoire was sequenced with immunoSEQ multiplex PCR; TCRdb's copy has only in-frame clones and lacks some. The sample consists of approximately 92,000 clones, roughly nine tenths of them appearing once. The rearrangement uses TRBV9 and TRBJ1-5, with D hard to call. The sequenced sample was peripheral blood, obtained on day 0 of AZD1222 vaccination. The receptor was isolated from an adult in good health. Written as DNA, the CDR3 is TGTGCCAGCAGCGTAGAACCTACGAGCAATCAGCCCCAGCATTTT. It yields the protein CASSVEPTSNQPQHF.